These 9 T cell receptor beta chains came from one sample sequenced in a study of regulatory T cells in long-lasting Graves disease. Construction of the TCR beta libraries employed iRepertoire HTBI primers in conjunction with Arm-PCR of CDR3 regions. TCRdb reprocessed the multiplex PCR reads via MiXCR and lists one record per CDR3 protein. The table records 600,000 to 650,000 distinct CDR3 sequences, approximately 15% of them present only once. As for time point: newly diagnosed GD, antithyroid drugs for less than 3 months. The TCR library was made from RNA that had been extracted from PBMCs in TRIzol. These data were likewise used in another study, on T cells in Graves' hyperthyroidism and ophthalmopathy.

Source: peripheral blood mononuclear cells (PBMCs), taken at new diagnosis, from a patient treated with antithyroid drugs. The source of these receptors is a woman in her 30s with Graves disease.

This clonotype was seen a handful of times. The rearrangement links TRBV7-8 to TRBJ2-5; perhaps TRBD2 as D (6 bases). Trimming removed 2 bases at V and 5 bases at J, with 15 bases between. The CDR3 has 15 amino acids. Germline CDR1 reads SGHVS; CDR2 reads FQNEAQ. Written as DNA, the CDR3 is TGTGCCAGCAGCTTATTTCCGGGGACTGGCGAGACCCAGTACTTC. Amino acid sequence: CASSLFPGTGETQYF.

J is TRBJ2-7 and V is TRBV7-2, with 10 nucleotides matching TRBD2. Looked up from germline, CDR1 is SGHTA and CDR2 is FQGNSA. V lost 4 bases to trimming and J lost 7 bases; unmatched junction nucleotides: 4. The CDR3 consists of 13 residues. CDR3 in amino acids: CASSSSGRKEQYF. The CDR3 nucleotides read TGTGCCAGCAGCTCTAGCGGGAGAAAGGAGCAGTACTTC.

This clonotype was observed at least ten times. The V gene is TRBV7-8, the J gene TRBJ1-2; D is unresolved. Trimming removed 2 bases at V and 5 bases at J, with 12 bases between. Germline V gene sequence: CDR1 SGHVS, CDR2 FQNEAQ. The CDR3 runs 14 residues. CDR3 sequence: CASSLTNTAYGYTF. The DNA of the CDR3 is TGTGCCAGCAGCTTAACAAACACGGCGTATGGCTACACCTTC.

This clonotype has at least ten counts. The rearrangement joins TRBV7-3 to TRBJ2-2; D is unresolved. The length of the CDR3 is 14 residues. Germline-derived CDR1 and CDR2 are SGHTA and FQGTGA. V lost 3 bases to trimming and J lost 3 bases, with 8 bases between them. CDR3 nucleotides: TGTGCCAGCAGCTTCTCCCCTGACACCGGGGAGCTGTTTTTT. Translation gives CASSFSPDTGELFF.

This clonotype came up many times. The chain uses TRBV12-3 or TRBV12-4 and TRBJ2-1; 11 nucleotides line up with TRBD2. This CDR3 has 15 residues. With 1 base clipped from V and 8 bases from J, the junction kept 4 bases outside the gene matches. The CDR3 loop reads CASSLGTSGSYEQFF. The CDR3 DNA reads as TGTGCCAGCAGTTTAGGGACTAGCGGGTCTTATGAGCAGTTCTTC.

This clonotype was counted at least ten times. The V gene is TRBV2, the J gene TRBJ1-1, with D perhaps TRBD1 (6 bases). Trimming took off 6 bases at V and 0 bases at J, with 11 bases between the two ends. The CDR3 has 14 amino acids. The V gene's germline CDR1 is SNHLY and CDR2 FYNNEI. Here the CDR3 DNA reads TGTGCCAGCAGATACAGGGACCTGAACACTGAAGCTTTCTTT. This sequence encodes CASRYRDLNTEAFF.

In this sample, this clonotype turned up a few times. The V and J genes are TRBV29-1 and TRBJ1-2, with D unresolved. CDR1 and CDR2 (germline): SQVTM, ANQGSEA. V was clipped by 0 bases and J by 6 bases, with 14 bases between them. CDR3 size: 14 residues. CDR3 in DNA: TGCAGCGTTGAAGATCAACGGGGTTCCAATGGCTACACCTTC. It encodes CSVEDQRGSNGYTF.

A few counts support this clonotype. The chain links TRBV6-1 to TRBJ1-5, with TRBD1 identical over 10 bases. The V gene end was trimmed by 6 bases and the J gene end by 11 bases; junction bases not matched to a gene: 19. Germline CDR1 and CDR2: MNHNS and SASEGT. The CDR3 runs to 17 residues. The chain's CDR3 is CASRVLAGQGGIGAQHF. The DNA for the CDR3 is TGTGCCAGCAGAGTACTCGCCGGACAGGGGGGAATAGGGGCCCAGCATTTT.

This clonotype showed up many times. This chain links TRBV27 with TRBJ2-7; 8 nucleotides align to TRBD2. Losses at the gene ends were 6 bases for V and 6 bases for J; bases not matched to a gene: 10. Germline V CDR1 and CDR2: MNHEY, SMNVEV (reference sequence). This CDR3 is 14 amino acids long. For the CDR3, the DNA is TGTGCCAGCAGCCAAACTAGCGGATCTCCCGAGCAGTACTTC. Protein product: CASSQTSGSPEQYF.